The TCR beta chain described here comes from a study of cytomegalovirus exposure and HLA in healthy donors. PCR employed 60 Vbeta and 13 Jbeta primers. Sequencing was performed with immunoSEQ multiplex PCR; in TCRdb, only in-frame clones are kept and a portion is missing. The sample includes about 140,000 clones, roughly 10% seen only once; the top ten take 1.8%. The CDR3 is 15 amino acids. Trimming stripped 1 base from V and 6 bases from J, with 12 bases between. Germline V gene sequence: CDR1 MGHRA, CDR2 YSYEKL. Study-wide points: Researchers reported in a later analysis that a missense DCLRE1C variant was tied to TCR beta V- and J-gene trimming. An analysis that was carried out later associated 16,951 TCR beta sequences with HLA alleles at 0.05 false discovery rate.

About this clone itself: As yet, its antigen is unknown.

V usage is TRBV4-1 and J usage is TRBJ1-4; D not resolved. The specimen was PBMCs. The source of this sequence is a man aged 45-60 years in good health and CMV-seronegative. The CDR3: CASSQGGGIDEKLFF. In nucleotides, the CDR3 is TGCGCCAGCAGCCAAGGGGGAGGTATTGATGAAAAACTGTTTTTT.